One TCR beta chain is described in this entry. Its target is unknown. This table comes from immunoSEQ multiplex PCR, and its TCRdb copy is limited to in-frame clones, with some not included. The sample yields 45,000 to 55,000 clones, 75% to 90% seen once. Indicated time point: blood 2 weeks post-SBRT. Treatment of the sample: 15 Gy SBRT to primary tumor, nephrectomy 4 weeks later. This specimen belongs to a study of radiation and T cells in renal cell carcinoma. General study findings and limits: Without pretreatment biopsies, baseline tumor clonotype presence was undetermined. In blood, top tumor clones expanded by 2 weeks, shrinking by 4.

The receptor comes from a woman in her 70s with renal cell carcinoma. This material consisted of blood, taken from a patient whose treatment included radiotherapy and nephrectomy.

DNA for the CDR3: TGTGCCAGTAGTCAGGGGGACGGGGCCTATGGCTACACCTTC. This translates into CASSQGDGAYGYTF. The chain uses TRBV19 and TRBJ1-2, with TRBD1 identical over 7 bases. The CDR3 is made up of 14 amino acids. J lost 4 bases, V lost 5 bases, and 7 bases had no gene match. Germline loops: CDR1 LNHDA, CDR2 SQIVND (reference sequence).